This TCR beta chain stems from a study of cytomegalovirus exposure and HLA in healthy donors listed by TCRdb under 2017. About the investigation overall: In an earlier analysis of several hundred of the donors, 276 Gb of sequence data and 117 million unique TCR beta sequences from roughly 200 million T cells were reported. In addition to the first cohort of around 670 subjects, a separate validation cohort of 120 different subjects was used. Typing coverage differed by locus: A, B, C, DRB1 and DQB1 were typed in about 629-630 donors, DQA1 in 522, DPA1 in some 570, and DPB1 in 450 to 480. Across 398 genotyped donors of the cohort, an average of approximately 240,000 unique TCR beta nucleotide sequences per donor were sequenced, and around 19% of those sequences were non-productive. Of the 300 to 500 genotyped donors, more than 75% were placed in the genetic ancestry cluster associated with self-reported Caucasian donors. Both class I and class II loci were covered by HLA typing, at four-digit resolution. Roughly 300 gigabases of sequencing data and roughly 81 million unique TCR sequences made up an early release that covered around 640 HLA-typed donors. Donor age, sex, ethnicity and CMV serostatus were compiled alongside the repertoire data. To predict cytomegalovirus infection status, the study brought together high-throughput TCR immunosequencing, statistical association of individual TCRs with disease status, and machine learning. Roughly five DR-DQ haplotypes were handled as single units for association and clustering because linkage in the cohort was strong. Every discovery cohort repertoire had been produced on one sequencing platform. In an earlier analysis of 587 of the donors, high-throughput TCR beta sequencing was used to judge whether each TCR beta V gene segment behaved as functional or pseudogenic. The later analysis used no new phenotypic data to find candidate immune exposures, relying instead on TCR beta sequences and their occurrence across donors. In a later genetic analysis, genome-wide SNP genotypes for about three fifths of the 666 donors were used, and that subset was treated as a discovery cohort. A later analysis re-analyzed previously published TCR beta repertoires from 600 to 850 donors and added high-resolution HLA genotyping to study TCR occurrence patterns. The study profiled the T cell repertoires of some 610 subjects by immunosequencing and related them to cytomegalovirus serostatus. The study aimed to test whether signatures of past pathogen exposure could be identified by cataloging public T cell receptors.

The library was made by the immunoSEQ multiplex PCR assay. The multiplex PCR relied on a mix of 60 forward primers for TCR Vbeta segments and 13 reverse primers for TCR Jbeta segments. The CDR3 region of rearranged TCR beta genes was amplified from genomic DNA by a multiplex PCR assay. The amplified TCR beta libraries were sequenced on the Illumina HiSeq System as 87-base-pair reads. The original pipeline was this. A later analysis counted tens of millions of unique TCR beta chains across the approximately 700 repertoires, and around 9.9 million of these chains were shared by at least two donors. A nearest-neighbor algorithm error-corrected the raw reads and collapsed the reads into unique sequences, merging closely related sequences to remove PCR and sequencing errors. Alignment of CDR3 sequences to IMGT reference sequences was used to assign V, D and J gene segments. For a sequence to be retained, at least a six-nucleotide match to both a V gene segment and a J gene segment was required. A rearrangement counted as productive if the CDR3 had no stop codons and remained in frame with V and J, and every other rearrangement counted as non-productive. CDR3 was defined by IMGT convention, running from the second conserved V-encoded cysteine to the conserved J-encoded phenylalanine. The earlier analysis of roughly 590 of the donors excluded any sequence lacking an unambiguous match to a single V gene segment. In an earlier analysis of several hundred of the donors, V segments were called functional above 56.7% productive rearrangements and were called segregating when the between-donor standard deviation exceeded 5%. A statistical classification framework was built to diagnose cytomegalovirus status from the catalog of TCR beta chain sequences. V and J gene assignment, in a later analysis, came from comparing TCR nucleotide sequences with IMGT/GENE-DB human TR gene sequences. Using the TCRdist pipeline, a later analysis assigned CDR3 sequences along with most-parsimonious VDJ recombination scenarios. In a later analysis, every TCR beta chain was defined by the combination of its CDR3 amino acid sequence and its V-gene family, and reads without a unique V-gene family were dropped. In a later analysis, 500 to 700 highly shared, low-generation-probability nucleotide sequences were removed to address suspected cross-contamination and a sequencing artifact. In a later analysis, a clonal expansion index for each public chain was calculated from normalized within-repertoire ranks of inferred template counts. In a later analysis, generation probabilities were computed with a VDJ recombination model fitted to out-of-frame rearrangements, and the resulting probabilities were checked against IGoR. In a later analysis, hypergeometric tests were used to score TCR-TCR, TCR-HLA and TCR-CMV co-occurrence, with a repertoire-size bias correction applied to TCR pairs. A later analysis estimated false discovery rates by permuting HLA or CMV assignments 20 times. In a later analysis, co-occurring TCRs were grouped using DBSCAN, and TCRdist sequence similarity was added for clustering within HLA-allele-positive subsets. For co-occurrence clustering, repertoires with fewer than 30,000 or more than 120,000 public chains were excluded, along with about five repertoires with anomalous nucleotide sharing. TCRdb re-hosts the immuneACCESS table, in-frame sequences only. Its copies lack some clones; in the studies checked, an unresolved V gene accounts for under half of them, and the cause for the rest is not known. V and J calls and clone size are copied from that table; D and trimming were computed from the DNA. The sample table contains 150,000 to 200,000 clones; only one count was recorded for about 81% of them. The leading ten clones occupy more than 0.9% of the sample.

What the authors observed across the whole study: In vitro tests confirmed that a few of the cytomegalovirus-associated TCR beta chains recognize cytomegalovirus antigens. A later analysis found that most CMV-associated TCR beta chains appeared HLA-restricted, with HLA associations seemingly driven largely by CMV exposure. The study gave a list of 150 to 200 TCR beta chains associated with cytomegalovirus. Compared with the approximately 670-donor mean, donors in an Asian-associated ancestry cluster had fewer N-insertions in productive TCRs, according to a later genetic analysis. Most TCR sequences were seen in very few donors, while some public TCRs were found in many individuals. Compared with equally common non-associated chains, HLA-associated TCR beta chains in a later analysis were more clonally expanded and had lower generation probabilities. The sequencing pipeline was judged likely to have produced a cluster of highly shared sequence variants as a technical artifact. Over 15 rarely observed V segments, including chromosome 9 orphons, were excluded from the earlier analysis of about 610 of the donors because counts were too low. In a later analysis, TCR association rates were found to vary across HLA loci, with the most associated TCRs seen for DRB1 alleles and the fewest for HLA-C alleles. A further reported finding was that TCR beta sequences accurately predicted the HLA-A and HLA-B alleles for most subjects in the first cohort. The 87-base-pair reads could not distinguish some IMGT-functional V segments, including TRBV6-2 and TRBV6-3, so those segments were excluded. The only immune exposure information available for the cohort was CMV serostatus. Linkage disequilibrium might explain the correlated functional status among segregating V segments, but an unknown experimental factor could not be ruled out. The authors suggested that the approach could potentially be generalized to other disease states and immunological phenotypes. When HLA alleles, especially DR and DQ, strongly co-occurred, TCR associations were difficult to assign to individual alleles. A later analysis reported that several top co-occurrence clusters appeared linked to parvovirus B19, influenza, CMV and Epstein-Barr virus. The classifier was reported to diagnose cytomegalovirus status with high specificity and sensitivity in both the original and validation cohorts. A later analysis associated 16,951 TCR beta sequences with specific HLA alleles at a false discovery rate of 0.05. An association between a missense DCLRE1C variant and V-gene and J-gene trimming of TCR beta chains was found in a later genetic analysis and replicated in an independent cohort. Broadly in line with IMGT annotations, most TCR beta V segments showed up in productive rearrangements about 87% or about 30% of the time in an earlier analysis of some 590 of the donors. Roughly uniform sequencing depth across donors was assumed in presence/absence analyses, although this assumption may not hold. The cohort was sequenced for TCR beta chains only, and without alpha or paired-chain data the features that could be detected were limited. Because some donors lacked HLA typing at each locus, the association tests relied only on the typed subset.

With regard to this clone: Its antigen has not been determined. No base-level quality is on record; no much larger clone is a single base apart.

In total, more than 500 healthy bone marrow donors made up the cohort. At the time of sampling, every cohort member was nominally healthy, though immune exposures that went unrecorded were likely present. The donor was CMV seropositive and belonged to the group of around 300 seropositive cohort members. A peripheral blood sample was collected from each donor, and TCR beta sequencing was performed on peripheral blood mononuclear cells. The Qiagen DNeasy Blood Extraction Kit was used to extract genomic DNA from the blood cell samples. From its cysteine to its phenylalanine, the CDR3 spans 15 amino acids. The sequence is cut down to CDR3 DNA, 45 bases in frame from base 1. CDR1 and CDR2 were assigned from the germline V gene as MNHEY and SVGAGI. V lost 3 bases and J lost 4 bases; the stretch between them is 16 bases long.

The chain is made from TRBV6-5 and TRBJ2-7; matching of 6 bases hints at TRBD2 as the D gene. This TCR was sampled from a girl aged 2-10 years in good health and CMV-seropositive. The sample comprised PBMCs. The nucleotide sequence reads TGTGCCAGCAGTTATTTCGCCGGGAGCGCATACGAGCAGTACTTC. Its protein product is CASSYFAGSAYEQYF.